A single sample is the source of the 10 T cell receptor beta chains below, sequenced in a study of cytomegalovirus exposure and HLA in healthy donors. PCR primers comprised 60 Vbeta and 13 Jbeta primers. Clones were read by immunoSEQ multiplex PCR, and TCRdb kept only the in-frame ones, dropping some. The sample features fewer than 70,000 clones, with around 5% in its top ten. The sequenced sample was PBMCs. The receptors here all came from a man aged 30 to 39 in good health and CMV-seropositive.

The J gene is TRBJ2-3, the V gene TRBV2, with D possibly TRBD1 on 6 matching bases. This CDR3 comprises 15 residues. The V gene lost 6 bases and the J gene lost 1 base, with 14 bases spanning the gap. The germline CDR1 and CDR2 sequences are SNHLY and FYNNEI. This CDR3 reads CASRIQGVGTDTQYF. DNA for the CDR3: TGTGCCAGCAGAATACAGGGAGTAGGCACAGATACGCAGTATTTT.

The chain links TRBV9 to TRBJ2-5; D perhaps matches TRBD1 (7 bases). Trimming left V 3 bases short and J 4 bases short, with 16 bases between. This CDR3 has 15 residues. Germline CDR1 reads SGDLS; CDR2 reads YYNGEE. The CDR3: CASSGRAEGAETQYF. CDR3 sequence (DNA): TGTGCCAGCAGCGGTCGGGCGGAGGGGGCAGAGACCCAGTACTTC.

The chain carries TRBV19 and TRBJ2-7, with 7 bases that match TRBD1. Germline-derived CDR1 and CDR2 are LNHDA and SQIVND (reference sequence). CDR3 size: 13 residues. Unmatched junction bases numbered 6, after V lost 6 bases and J lost 4 bases. For the CDR3, the DNA is TGTGCCAGTAGCACGGGACAGCGGTACGAGCAGTACTTC. As protein: CASSTGQRYEQYF.

The chain uses TRBV11-2 and TRBJ1-1; D is uncertain. V shed 5 bases and J shed 4 bases, with 14 bases lying between them. This CDR3 has 14 residues. Per the germline V gene, CDR1 is SGHAT and CDR2 is FQNNGV. Written as DNA, the CDR3 is TGTGCCAGCAGCACCGGAGCGTTATTCACTGAAGCTTTCTTT. Encoded protein: CASSTGALFTEAFF.

This chain uses TRBV4-1 with TRBJ2-7; TRBD1 matches at 9 bases. J gave up 1 base and V 1 base, and 5 bases lay outside the gene matches. Germline V CDR1 and CDR2: MGHRA, YSYEKL. This CDR3 spans 16 amino acids. The CDR3 DNA sequence: TGCGCCAGCAGCCAAGTATTGGGACAGGGTTCCTACGAGCAGTACTTC. It codes for CASSQVLGQGSYEQYF.

The rearrangement links TRBV9 to TRBJ2-7; 9 bases align to TRBD1. V lost 3 bases and J lost 2; bases outside the gene matches: 3. From germline, CDR1 is SGDLS and CDR2 YYNGEE. The CDR3 is made up of 14 amino acids. CDR3 sequence: CASSAGTGTYEQYF. The CDR3 DNA is TGTGCCAGCAGCGCCGGGACAGGGACCTACGAGCAGTACTTC. The whole variable domain, remainder taken from reference TRBV9 and TRBJ2-7, is DSGVTQTPKHLITATGQRVTLRCSPRSGDLSVYWYQQSLDQGLQFLIQYYNGEERAKGNILERFSAQQFPDLHSELNLSSLELGDSALYFCASSAGTGTYEQYFGPGTRLTVT.

CDR3 in amino acids: CASSGIQETEAFF. Here the CDR3 DNA reads TGCGCCAGCAGCGGAATACAGGAAACTGAAGCTTTCTTT. The rearrangement uses TRBV5-1 and TRBJ1-1; tentatively, D is TRBD1 (5 bases). V dropped 4 bases and J dropped 5 bases, with 12 bases sitting between them. The CDR3 has 13 residues. Germline V CDR1 and CDR2: SGHRS, YFSETQ.

V usage is TRBV6-5 and J usage is TRBJ1-2; TRBD1 matches 8 bases. Unmatched junction bases numbered 7, after V lost 6 bases and J lost 4 bases. The CDR3 sequence is 14 residues long. Germline loops: CDR1 MNHEY, CDR2 SVGAGI. CDR3 sequence: CASSAGTGTYGYTF. The CDR3 nucleotides read TGTGCCAGCAGCGCCGGGACAGGTACCTATGGCTACACCTTC.

The rearrangement uses TRBV29-1 and TRBJ1-2; the match to TRBD1 covers 8 bases. Germline lookup yields CDR1 SQVTM and CDR2 ANQGSEA. The CDR3 has 12 residues. With V trimmed by 6 bases and J by 5 bases, 5 bases remained unmatched. CDR3: CSVAGQGYGYTF. DNA for the CDR3: TGCAGCGTCGCCGGACAGGGATATGGCTACACCTTC.

The chain couples TRBV2 to TRBJ2-2; D gene uncertain. Per the germline V gene, CDR1 is SNHLY and CDR2 is FYNNEI. The CDR3 has 15 residues. V gave up 3 bases and J gave up 0 bases, with 8 bases separating them. In DNA, the CDR3 is TGTGCCAGCAGTGAGTGGCCGCCGAACACCGGGGAGCTGTTTTTT. Translating gives CASSEWPPNTGELFF.